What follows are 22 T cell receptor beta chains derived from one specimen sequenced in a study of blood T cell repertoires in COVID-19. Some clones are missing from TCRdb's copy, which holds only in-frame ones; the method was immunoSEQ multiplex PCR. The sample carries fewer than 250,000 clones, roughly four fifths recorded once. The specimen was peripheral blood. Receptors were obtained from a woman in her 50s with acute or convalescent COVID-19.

CDR3 DNA sequence: TGTGCCAGCCCCCCGCCCACAGGAAACACTGAAGCTTTCTTT. Translating it yields CASPPPTGNTEAFF. The rearrangement uses TRBV6-5 and TRBJ1-1; TRBD1 is a possible D gene (5 bases). CDR1 and CDR2 (germline): MNHEY, SVGAGI. The CDR3 extends over 14 amino acids. Trimming pared 8 bases from V and 2 bases from J, leaving 15 bases between.

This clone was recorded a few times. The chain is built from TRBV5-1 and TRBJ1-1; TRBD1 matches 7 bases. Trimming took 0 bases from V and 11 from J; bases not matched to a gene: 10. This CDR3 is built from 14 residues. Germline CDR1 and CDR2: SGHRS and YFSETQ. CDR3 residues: CASSLVVGGAEAFF. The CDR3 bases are TGCGCCAGCAGCTTGGTAGTAGGGGGCGCGGAGGCTTTCTTT. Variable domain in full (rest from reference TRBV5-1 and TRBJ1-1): KAGVTQTPRYLIKTRGQQVTLSCSPISGHRSVSWYQQTPGQGLQFLFEYFSETQRNKGNFPGRFSGRQFSNSRSEMNVSTLELGDSALYLCASSLVVGGAEAFFGQGTRLTVV.

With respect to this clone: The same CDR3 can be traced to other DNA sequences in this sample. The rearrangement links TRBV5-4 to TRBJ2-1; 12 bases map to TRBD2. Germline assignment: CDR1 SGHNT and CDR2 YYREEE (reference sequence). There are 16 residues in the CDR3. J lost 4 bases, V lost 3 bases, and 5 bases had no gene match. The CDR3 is CASSSRTSGRYNEQFF. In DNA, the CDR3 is TGTGCCAGCAGCTCCCGAACTAGCGGGAGGTACAATGAGCAGTTCTTC.

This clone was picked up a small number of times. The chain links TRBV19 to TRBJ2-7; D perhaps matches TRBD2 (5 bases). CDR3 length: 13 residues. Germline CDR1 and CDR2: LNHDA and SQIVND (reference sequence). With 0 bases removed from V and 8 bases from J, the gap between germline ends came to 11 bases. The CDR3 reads CASSIDLTRKQYF. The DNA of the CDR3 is TGTGCCAGTAGTATAGATCTTACTAGGAAGCAGTACTTC.

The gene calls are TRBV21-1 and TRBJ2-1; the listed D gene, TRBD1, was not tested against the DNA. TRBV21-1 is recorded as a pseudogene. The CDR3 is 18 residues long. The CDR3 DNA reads TGTGCCAGCAGCATGCGATCTTGGGACAGCCCCATGGTCTATGGGCAGTTCTTC. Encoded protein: CASSMRSWDSPMVYGQFF.

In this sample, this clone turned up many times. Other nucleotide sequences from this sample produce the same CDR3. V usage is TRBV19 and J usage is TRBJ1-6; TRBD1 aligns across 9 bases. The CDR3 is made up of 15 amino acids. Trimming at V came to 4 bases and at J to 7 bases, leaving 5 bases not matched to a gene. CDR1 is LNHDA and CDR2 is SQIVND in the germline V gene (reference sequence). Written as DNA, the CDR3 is TGTGCCAGTAGTACCGCCGGGACAGGGAATTCACCCCTCCACTTT. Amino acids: CASSTAGTGNSPLHF.

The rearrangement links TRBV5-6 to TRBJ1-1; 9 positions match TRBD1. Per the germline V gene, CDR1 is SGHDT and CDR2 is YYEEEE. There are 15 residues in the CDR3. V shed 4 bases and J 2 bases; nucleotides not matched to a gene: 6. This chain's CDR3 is CASSPGTGRNTEAFF. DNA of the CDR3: TGTGCCAGCAGCCCAGGGACAGGGAGAAACACTGAAGCTTTCTTT.

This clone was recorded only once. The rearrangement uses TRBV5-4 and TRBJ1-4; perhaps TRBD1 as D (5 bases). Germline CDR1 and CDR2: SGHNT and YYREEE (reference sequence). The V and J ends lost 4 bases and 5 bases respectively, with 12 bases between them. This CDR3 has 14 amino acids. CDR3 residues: CASSRVGQNEKLFF. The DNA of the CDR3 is TGTGCCAGCAGCCGAGTGGGGCAGAATGAAAAACTGTTTTTT.

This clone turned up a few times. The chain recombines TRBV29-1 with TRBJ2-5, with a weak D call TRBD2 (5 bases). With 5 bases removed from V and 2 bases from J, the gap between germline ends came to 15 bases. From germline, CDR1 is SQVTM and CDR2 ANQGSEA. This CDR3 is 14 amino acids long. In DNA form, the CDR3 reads TGCAGCGTTCGGGATGCCGGGGTACAAGAGACCCAGTACTTC. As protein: CSVRDAGVQETQYF.

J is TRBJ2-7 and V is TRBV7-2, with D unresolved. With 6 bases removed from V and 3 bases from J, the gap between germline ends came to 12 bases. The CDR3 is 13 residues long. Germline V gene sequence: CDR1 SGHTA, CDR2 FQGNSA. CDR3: CASSPSRIYEQYF. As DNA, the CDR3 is TGTGCCAGCAGTCCATCGAGGATCTACGAGCAGTACTTC.

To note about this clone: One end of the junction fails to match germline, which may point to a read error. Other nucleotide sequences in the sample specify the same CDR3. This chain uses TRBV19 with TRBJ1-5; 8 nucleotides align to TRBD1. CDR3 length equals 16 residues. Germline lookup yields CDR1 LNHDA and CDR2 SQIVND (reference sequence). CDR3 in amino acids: CASSVDRGGGNQPQHF. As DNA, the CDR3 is TGTGCCAGTAGTGTAGACAGGGGTGGAGGCAATCAGCCCCAGCATTTT.

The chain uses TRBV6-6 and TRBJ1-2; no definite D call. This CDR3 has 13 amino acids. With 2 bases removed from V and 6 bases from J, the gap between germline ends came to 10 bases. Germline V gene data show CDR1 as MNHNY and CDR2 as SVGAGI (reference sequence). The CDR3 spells CASSYAQAHGYTF. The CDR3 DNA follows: TGTGCCAGCAGTTACGCGCAGGCCCATGGCTACACCTTC.

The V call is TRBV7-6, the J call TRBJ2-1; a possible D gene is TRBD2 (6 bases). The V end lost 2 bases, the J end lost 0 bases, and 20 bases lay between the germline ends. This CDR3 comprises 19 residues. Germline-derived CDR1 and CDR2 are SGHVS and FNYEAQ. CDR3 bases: TGTGCCAGCAGCTTATTGGCGGGGAGTGGGGTCAGCTCCTACAATGAGCAGTTCTTC. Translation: CASSLLAGSGVSSYNEQFF. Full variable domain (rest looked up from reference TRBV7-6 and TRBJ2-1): GAGVSQSPRYKVTKRGQDVALRCDPISGHVSLYWYRQALGQGPEFLTYFNYEAQQDKSGLPNDRFSAERPEGSISTLTIQRTEQRDSAMYRCASSLLAGSGVSSYNEQFFGPGTRLTVL.

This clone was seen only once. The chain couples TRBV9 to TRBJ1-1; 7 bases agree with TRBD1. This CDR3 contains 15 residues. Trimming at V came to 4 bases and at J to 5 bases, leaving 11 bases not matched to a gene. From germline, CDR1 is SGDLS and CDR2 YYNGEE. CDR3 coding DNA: TGTGCCAGCAGCCTTACAACAGGGGCTGGAACTGAAGCTTTCTTT. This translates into CASSLTTGAGTEAFF.

For the CDR3, the DNA is TGTGCCTGGACCAGGGACAGTAACACCGGGGAGCTGTTTTTT. It codes for CAWTRDSNTGELFF. The chain joins TRBV30 to TRBJ2-2, with 7 bases aligning to TRBD1. This CDR3 has 14 residues. Germline CDR1 GTSNPN, CDR2 SVGIG (reference sequence). Germline trimming cut 4 bases from V and 2 bases from J; bases unmatched to any gene: 4.

This chain's CDR3 is CASSGRLAGAYEQYF. For the CDR3, the DNA is TGTGCCAGCAGTGGAAGACTAGCGGGAGCCTACGAGCAGTACTTC. This chain links TRBV2 with TRBJ2-7; 12 bases align to TRBD2. CDR1 and CDR2 (germline): SNHLY, FYNNEI. J was trimmed by 2 bases and V by 4 bases; bases with no gene match: 3. CDR3 length: 15 amino acids.

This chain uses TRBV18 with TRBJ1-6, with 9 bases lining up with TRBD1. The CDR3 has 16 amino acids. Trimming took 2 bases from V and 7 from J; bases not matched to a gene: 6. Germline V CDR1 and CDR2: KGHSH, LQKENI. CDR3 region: CASSPFPGQGNSPLHF. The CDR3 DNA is TGTGCCAGCTCACCATTTCCGGGACAGGGCAATTCACCCCTCCACTTT.

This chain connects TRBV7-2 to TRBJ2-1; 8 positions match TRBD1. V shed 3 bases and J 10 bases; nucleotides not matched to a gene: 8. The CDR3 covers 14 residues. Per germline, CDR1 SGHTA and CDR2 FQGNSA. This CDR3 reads CASSFWTGKTEQFF. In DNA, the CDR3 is TGTGCCAGCAGCTTTTGGACAGGGAAGACGGAGCAGTTCTTC.

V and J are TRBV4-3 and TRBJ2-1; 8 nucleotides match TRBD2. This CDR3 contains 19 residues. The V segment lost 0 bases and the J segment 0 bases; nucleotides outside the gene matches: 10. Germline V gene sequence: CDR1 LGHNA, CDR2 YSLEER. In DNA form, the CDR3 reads TGCGCCAGCAGCCAAGATCGATTTGTGAGCGGGAGCTCCTACAATGAGCAGTTCTTC. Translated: CASSQDRFVSGSSYNEQFF.

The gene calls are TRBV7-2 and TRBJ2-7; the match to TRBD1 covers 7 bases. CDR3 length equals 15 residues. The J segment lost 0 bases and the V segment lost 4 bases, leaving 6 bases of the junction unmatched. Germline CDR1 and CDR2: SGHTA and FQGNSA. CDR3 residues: CASSSSGQFSYEQYF. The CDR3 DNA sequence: TGTGCCAGCAGCTCCTCGGGACAGTTCTCCTACGAGCAGTACTTC.

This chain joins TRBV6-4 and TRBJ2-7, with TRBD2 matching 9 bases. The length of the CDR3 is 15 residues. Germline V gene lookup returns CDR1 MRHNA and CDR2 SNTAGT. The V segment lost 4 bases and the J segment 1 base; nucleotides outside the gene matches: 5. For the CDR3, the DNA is TGTGCCAGCAGTGCCGAAGCGGGAGGATCCTACGAGCAGTACTTC. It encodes CASSAEAGGSYEQYF.

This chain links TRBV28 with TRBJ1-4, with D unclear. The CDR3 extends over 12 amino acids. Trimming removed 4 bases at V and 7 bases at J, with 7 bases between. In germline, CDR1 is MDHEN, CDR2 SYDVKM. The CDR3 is CASSSGLEKLFF. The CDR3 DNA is TGTGCCAGCAGTTCTGGGCTTGAAAAACTGTTTTTT. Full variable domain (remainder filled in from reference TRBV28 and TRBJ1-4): DVKVTQSSRYLVKRTGEKVFLECVQDMDHENMFWYRQDPGLGLRLIYFSYDVKMKEKGDIPEGYSVSREKKERFSLILESASTNQTSMYLCASSSGLEKLFFGSGTQLSVL.